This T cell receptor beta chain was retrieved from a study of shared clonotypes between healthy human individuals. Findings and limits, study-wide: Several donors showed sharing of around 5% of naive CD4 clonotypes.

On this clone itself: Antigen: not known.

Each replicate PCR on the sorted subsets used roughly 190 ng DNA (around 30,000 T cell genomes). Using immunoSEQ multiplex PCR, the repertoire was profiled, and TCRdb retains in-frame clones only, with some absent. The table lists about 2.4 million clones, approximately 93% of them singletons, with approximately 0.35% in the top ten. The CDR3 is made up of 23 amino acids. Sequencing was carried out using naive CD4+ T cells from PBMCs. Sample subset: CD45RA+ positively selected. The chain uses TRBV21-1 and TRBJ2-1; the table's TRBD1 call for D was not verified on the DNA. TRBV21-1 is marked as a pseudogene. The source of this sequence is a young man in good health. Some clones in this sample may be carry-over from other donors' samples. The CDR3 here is CASSKGGQPQLLRARSSYNEQFF. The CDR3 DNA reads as TGTGCCAGCAGCAAAGGGGGACAGCCACAGCTCCTACGGGCTCGAAGCTCCTACAATGAGCAGTTCTTC.